The rows below give T cell receptor beta chains drawn from one sample of a study of T cell changes during pregnancy in multiple sclerosis. Profiled with immunoSEQ multiplex PCR; TCRdb holds only in-frame clones, not every one. The table shows about 74,000 clones, with approximately 90% occurring only once. The sample in question was peripheral blood, obtained in the third trimester of pregnancy. Source of these receptors: a female donor with multiple sclerosis, enrolled in a pregnancy study. CDR3s include the opening cysteine and the closing phenylalanine or tryptophan. D genes are given only for firm matches. Where a row states a size, it is once, few, many or the class of an expanded clone; other rows omit it.

len: 15
d_gene: NA
abundance: NA
v_gene: TRBV4-1
j_gene: TRBJ1-2
CDR3nt: TGCGCCAGCAGCCTACAGCTTAAGGTTTTCTATGGCTACACCTTC
CDR3aa: CASSLQLKVFYGYTF

len: 13
d_gene: NA
abundance: NA
v_gene: TRBV18
j_gene: TRBJ2-7
CDR3nt: TGTGCCACCAATCTCGGCAGGGACTACGAGCAGTACTTC
CDR3aa: CATNLGRDYEQYF

len: 13
d_gene: NA
abundance: NA
v_gene: TRBV7-7
j_gene: TRBJ2-5
CDR3nt: TGTGCTAGCAGCTTGACTAGTGTTGAGACCCAGTACTTC
CDR3aa: CASSLTSVETQYF

len: 16
d_gene: TRBD1
abundance: NA
v_gene: TRBV10-3
j_gene: TRBJ2-7
CDR3nt: TGTGCCACCCGTCCCGACATCGGGACAGGGGGCTACGAGCAGTACTTC
CDR3aa: CATRPDIGTGGYEQYF

len: 11
d_gene: TRBD1
abundance: NA
v_gene: TRBV5-6
j_gene: TRBJ2-1
CDR3nt: TGTGCCAGCAGCGTCGGACAGGGCCGGTTCTTC
CDR3aa: CASSVGQGRFF

len: 16
d_gene: TRBD1
abundance: NA
v_gene: TRBV4-1
j_gene: TRBJ2-5
CDR3nt: TGCGCCAGCAGCCAAGTTCTTACGAGGGGGCGGGAGACCCAGTACTTC
CDR3aa: CASSQVLTRGRETQYF

len: 15
d_gene: NA
abundance: NA
v_gene: TRBV6-6
j_gene: TRBJ2-7
CDR3nt: TGTGCCAGCACCCATACACGGACAGCAGCCCACGAGCAGTACTTC
CDR3aa: CASTHTRTAAHEQYF

len: 15
d_gene: TRBD1
abundance: NA
v_gene: TRBV28
j_gene: TRBJ1-1
CDR3nt: TGTGCCAGCAGTTCCCGGGACAGGGGCTACACTGAAGCTTTCTTT
CDR3aa: CASSSRDRGYTEAFF

len: 16
d_gene: NA
abundance: NA
v_gene: TRBV5-1
j_gene: TRBJ2-1
CDR3nt: TGCGCCAGCAGCCCGGGGGAATATGGAACCTACAATGAGCAGTTCTTC
CDR3aa: CASSPGEYGTYNEQFF

len: 15
d_gene: TRBD1
abundance: NA
v_gene: TRBV2
j_gene: TRBJ1-5
CDR3nt: TGTGCCAGCAGTGCTAGGACAGGGGGCGATCAGCCCCAGCATTTT
CDR3aa: CASSARTGGDQPQHF

len: 14
d_gene: TRBD2
abundance: NA
v_gene: TRBV19
j_gene: TRBJ2-2
CDR3nt: TGTGCCAGTAGTATGGACGGGAGGCTCGGGGAGCTGTTTTTT
CDR3aa: CASSMDGRLGELFF

len: 11
d_gene: NA
abundance: NA
v_gene: TRBV20-1
j_gene: TRBJ1-1
CDR3nt: TGCAGTGTGGAGGGAGTCACTGAAGCTTTCTTT
CDR3aa: CSVEGVTEAFF

len: 15
d_gene: TRBD2
abundance: NA
v_gene: TRBV11-2
j_gene: TRBJ2-5
CDR3nt: TGTGCCAGCAGCGGCGGGGGGCCGGGACAAGAGACCCAGTACTTC
CDR3aa: CASSGGGPGQETQYF

len: 15
d_gene: NA
abundance: NA
v_gene: TRBV6-1
j_gene: TRBJ1-6
CDR3nt: TGTGCCAGCAGTGAATGGTCGCGACTAAATTCACCCCTCCACTTT
CDR3aa: CASSEWSRLNSPLHF

len: 14
d_gene: NA
abundance: NA
v_gene: TRBV11-3
j_gene: TRBJ2-3
CDR3nt: TGTGCCAGCAGCTTGGGCGGGAGCACAGATACGCAGTATTTT
CDR3aa: CASSLGGSTDTQYF

len: 15
d_gene: NA
abundance: NA
v_gene: TRBV28
j_gene: TRBJ1-4
CDR3nt: TGTGCCAGCAGCTCCCGGGACCGGGAGAATGAAAAACTGTTTTTT
CDR3aa: CASSSRDRENEKLFF

len: 14
d_gene: NA
abundance: NA
v_gene: TRBV19
j_gene: TRBJ2-3
CDR3nt: TGTGCCAGTAGTCGACAGACTAGCACAGATACGCAGTATTTT
CDR3aa: CASSRQTSTDTQYF

len: 14
d_gene: NA
abundance: NA
v_gene: TRBV18
j_gene: TRBJ1-2
CDR3nt: TGTGCCAGCTCACCAAGGGAGTTAGGAGATGGCTACACCTTC
CDR3aa: CASSPRELGDGYTF

len: 12
d_gene: TRBD1
abundance: NA
v_gene: TRBV5-1
j_gene: TRBJ1-2
CDR3nt: TGCGCCAGCAGCTTGGAACAGGGGCACCGCACCTTC
CDR3aa: CASSLEQGHRTF

len: 13
d_gene: NA
abundance: NA
v_gene: TRBV7-2
j_gene: TRBJ1-2
CDR3nt: TGTGCCAGCAGCTTGAGTCGTACGGGAGGCTACACCTTC
CDR3aa: CASSLSRTGGYTF

len: 15
d_gene: NA
abundance: NA
v_gene: TRBV2
j_gene: TRBJ1-3
CDR3nt: TGTGCCAGCAGTGATGGGCGGGGCGGTGGAAACACCATATATTTT
CDR3aa: CASSDGRGGGNTIYF

len: 13
d_gene: TRBD1
abundance: NA
v_gene: TRBV5-1
j_gene: TRBJ1-6
CDR3nt: TGCGCCAGCAGCTTGGGTCGGACAGGAACCCTCCACTTT
CDR3aa: CASSLGRTGTLHF

len: 17
d_gene: NA
abundance: NA
v_gene: TRBV29-1
j_gene: TRBJ1-2
CDR3nt: TGCAGCGCACAAGGACGTACTACGGGGAATTCCAACTATGGCTACACCTTC
CDR3aa: CSAQGRTTGNSNYGYTF

len: 14
d_gene: TRBD1
abundance: NA
v_gene: TRBV28
j_gene: TRBJ1-5
CDR3nt: TGTGCCAGCAGTGCTACAGGGGGGGATCAGCCCCAGCATTTT
CDR3aa: CASSATGGDQPQHF

len: 13
d_gene: NA
abundance: NA
v_gene: TRBV30
j_gene: TRBJ2-7
CDR3nt: TGTGCCTGTACCGGGACACGGACGTTTGAGCAGTACTTC
CDR3aa: CACTGTRTFEQYF

len: 14
d_gene: NA
abundance: NA
v_gene: TRBV7-2
j_gene: TRBJ1-1
CDR3nt: TGTGCCAGCAGCTTTTGGGGCTGGAACACTGAAGCTTTCTTT
CDR3aa: CASSFWGWNTEAFF

len: 18
d_gene: NA
abundance: NA
v_gene: TRBV5-6
j_gene: TRBJ2-1
CDR3nt: TGTGCCAGCAGCTCGGGTCTTTATAGACTAGAAAATAACAATGAGCAGTTCTTC
CDR3aa: CASSSGLYRLENNNEQFF

len: 16
d_gene: NA
abundance: NA
v_gene: TRBV28
j_gene: TRBJ2-5
CDR3nt: TGTGCCAGCAGTTTATCAGCCGGGGGTAGAGATGAGACCCAGTACTTC
CDR3aa: CASSLSAGGRDETQYF

len: 15
d_gene: NA
abundance: NA
v_gene: TRBV6-1
j_gene: TRBJ1-4
CDR3nt: TGTGCCAGCTCCTACGGGGGTTTTTCTAATGAAAAACTGTTTTTT
CDR3aa: CASSYGGFSNEKLFF

len: 13
d_gene: TRBD1
abundance: few
v_gene: TRBV12-5
j_gene: TRBJ1-2
CDR3nt: TGTGCTAGTGGTCCGTGGACAGGGAGCGGCTACACCTTC
CDR3aa: CASGPWTGSGYTF